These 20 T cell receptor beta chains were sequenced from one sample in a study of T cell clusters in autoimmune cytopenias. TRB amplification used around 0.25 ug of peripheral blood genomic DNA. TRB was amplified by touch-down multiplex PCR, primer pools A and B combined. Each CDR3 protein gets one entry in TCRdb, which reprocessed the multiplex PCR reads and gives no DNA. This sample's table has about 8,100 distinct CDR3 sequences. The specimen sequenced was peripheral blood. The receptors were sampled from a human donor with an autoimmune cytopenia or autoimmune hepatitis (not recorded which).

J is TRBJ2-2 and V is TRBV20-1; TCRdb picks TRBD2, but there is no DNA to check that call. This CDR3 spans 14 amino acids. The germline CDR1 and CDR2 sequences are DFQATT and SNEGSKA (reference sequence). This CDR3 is CSASSGLVSGELFF.

The CDR3: CASSLNMDRGKLFF. The chain employs TRBV12-3 or TRBV12-4 and TRBJ1-4; TCRdb proposes TRBD1, but this gene call is untestable without DNA. The CDR3 contains 14 residues.

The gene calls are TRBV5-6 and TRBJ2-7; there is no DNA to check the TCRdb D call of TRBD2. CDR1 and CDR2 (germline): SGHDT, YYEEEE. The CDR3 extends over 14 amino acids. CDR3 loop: CASSLDSTTYEQYF.

The CDR3 region is CASKGVGGNTIYF. The genes are TRBV6-1 and TRBJ1-3; with no DNA, the TCRdb D assignment of TRBD1 cannot be verified. There are 13 residues in the CDR3. The germline V gene encodes CDR1 MNHNS and CDR2 SASEGT.

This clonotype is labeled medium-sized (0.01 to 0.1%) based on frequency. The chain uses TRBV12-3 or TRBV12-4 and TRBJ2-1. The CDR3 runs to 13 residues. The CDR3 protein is CASSPGFYNEQFF.

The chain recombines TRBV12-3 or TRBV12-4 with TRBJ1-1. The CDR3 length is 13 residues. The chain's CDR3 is CASSFSGSPEAFF.

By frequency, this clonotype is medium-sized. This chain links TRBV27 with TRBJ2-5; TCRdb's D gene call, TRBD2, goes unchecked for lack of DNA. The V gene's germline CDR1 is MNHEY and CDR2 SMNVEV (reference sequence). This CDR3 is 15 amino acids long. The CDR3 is CASSHIGLAGETQYF.

CDR3 sequence reads: CASKGPVNYGYTF. The V gene is TRBV12-3 or TRBV12-4, the J gene TRBJ1-2; TCRdb names TRBD1, which stays unverified in the absence of DNA. The length of the CDR3 is 13 residues.

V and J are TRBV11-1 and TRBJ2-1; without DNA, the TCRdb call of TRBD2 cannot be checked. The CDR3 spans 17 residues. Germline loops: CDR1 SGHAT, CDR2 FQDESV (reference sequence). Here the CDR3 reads CASSSRTGTSVHNEQFF.

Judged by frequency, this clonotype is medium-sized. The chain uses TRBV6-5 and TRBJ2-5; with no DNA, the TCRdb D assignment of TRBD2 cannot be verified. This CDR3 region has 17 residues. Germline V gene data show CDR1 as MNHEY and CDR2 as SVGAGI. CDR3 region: CASSYSRGLGVGETQYF.

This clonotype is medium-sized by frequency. The CDR3: CASSFRLAASSYNEQFF. The chain recombines TRBV27 with TRBJ2-1; TCRdb outputs TRBD2, but without DNA this stays unchecked. This CDR3 spans 17 amino acids. In germline, CDR1 is MNHEY, CDR2 SMNVEV (reference sequence).

The CDR3: CASKREGSTDTQYF. This chain uses TRBV5-1 with TRBJ2-3; TCRdb lists TRBD2, though no DNA is available to test this call. Germline CDR1 is SGHRS and CDR2 is YFSETQ. CDR3 length: 14 amino acids.

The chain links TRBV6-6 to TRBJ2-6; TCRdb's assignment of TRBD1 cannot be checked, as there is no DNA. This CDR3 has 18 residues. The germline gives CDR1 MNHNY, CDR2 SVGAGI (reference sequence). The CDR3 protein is CASSRTVGASSGANVLTF.

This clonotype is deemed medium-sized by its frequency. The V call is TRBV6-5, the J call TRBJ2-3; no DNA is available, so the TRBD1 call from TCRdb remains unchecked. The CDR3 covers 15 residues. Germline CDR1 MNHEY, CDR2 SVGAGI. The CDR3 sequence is CASSYSGTGEDTQYF.

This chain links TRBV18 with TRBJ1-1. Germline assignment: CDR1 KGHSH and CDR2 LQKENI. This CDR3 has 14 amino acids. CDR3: CASSVAIMNTEAFF. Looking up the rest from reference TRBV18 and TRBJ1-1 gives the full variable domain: NAGVMQNPRHLVRRRGQEARLRCSPMKGHSHVYWYRQLPEEGLKFMVYLQKENIIDESGMPKERFSAEFPKEGPSILRIQQVVRGDSAAYFCASSVAIMNTEAFFGQGTRLTVV.

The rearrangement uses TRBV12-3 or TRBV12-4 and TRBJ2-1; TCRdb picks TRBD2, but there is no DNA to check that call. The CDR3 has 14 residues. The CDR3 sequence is CASSLGTSGNEQFF.

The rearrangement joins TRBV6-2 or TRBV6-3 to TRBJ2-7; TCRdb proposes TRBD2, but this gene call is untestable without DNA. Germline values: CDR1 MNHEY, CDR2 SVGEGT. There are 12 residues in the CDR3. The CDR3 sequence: CASSPGPDEQYF.

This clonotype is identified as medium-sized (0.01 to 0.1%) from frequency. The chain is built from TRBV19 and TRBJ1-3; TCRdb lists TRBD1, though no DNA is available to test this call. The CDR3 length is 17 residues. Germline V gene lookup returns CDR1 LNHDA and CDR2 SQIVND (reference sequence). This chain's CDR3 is CASSRPGQGHSGNTIYF.

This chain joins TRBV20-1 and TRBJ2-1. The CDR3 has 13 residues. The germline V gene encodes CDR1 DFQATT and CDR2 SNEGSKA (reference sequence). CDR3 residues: CSAREAPFNEQFF.

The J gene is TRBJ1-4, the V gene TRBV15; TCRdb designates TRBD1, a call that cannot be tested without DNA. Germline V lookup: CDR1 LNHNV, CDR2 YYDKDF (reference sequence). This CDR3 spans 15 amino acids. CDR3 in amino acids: CATSTGDRGDEKLFF.